This T cell receptor beta chain derives from a study of CDR3 diversity in severe acne. TCRdb reprocessed the PCR reads via MiXCR and lists one record per CDR3 protein. The table lists about 85,000 distinct CDR3 sequences, about 52% of them singletons. This CDR3 spans 15 amino acids. The V segment lost 5 bases and the J segment 6 bases; nucleotides outside the gene matches: 13. Germline V gene data show CDR1 as MNHEY and CDR2 as SVGEGT. Input material: blood. The receptor's source is a male donor in good health, serving as a control. The chain recombines TRBV6-2 or TRBV6-3 with TRBJ2-7; 7 bases agree with TRBD1. This CDR3 is CASSDREGWAGEQYF. CDR3 nucleotide sequence: TGTGCCAGCAGTGACAGGGAAGGATGGGCTGGCGAGCAGTACTTC.